The following is a T cell receptor (beta chain) sequence with its context. As yet, its antigen is unknown. This table comes from immunoSEQ multiplex PCR, and its TCRdb copy is limited to in-frame clones, with some not included. The sample has more than 95,000 clones, around nine tenths seen once; the top ten hold more than 8%. V lost 2 bases and J lost 1, with 12 bases in between. The CDR3 consists of 15 residues. CDR1 and CDR2 (germline): SGHVS, FQNEAQ. These data are taken from a study of T cell responses to AZD1222 COVID-19 vaccine. Overall study context: Timing groups of about 4 and about 12 weeks for second doses were pooled. Points from the study as a whole: The donor group comprised mostly white British people and more females; the analysis possibly underestimated clonal diversity. When two AZD1222 doses had been given, Spike-specific TCR breadth and depth rose. Nearly half of spike-specific TCRs reportedly target variant regions that are unmutated in the B.1.351 and B.1.1.7 variants.

The gene calls are TRBV7-8 and TRBJ2-7, with D possibly being TRBD2 (5 bases). The sample here was peripheral blood, taken on day 0 of AZD1222 vaccination. The clonotype comes from an adult in good health. In DNA, the CDR3 is TGTGCCAGCAGCTTAATGAGGGTTGTATCCTACGAGCAGTACTTC. Residues: CASSLMRVVSYEQYF.